Below, 30 T cell receptor beta chains from the same sample are listed, as sequenced in a study of CD8 T cells in Susac syndrome. RNA totalling about 0.45 to 1 ug underwent reverse transcription with random hexamers. TCRdb ran MiXCR on the immunoSEQ multiplex PCR reads and lists one entry per CDR3 protein. The data show 95,000 to 150,000 distinct CDR3 sequences, around 96% seen once. Source material: CD4+ T cells from PBMCs. Receptors originate from a human donor with Susac syndrome.

The CDR3 sequence: CASSGGTELYGYTF. As DNA, the CDR3 is TGCGCCAGCAGCGGGGGGACGGAGCTCTATGGCTACACCTTC. V is TRBV4-1 and J is TRBJ1-2, with a weak D call TRBD1 (5 bases). Germline assignment: CDR1 MGHRA and CDR2 YSYEKL. V shed 5 bases and J shed 4 bases, with 14 bases lying between them. This CDR3 spans 14 amino acids.

The V gene is TRBV12-3 or TRBV12-4, the J gene TRBJ2-3; TRBD2 matches 13 bases. Trimming at V came to 4 bases and at J to 5 bases, leaving 15 bases not matched to a gene. The CDR3 runs to 19 residues. For the CDR3, the DNA is TGTGCCAGCAGTTCCCATAGCCCAGGACTAGCGGGAGAGTTAGATACGCAGTATTTT. Residues: CASSSHSPGLAGELDTQYF.

The V and J genes are TRBV27 and TRBJ1-5, with TRBD1 matching over 8 bases. After removal of 5 bases from V and 2 bases from J, the junction contained 8 bases not matched to a gene. Per the germline V gene, CDR1 is MNHEY and CDR2 is SMNVEV (reference sequence). This CDR3 is 16 amino acids long. CDR3 nucleotide sequence: TGTGCCAGCAGTCCATCGGACAGGGTACGCAATCAGCCCCAGCATTTT. It specifies CASSPSDRVRNQPQHF.

This clonotype was observed a handful of times. The chain couples TRBV20-1 to TRBJ2-1; 7 bases map to TRBD2. The CDR3 is 15 residues long. Germline CDR1 is DFQATT and CDR2 is SNEGSKA (reference sequence). The trim removed 3 bases at V and 1 base at J, leaving 6 bases unmatched. The CDR3 DNA reads TGCAGTGCTAGGGCCCTAGCGGTATCCTACAATGAGCAGTTCTTC. Its protein product is CSARALAVSYNEQFF.

In this sample, this clonotype turned up a few times. V usage is TRBV7-2 and J usage is TRBJ2-7, with a weak D call TRBD1 (5 bases). The CDR3 length is 14 residues. Trimming removed 6 bases from V and 3 bases from J, with 15 bases in between. CDR1 SGHTA and CDR2 FQGNSA come from the germline V gene. CDR3 amino acids: CASSLGQGNYEQYF. As DNA, the CDR3 is TGTGCCAGCAGTTTGGGGCAGGGAAACTACGAGCAGTACTTC.

The chain links TRBV4-3 to TRBJ1-5; the D gene is possibly TRBD1 (5 bases). Germline CDR1 and CDR2: LGHNA and YSLEER. The germline V and J ends were trimmed by 5 bases and 5 bases, with 10 bases remaining between them. The CDR3 has 13 amino acids. CDR3 DNA: TGCGCCAGCAGCACGGGCAGGGATCAGCCCCAGCATTTT. Encoded protein: CASSTGRDQPQHF.

The chain couples TRBV29-1 to TRBJ2-4; 7 bases map to TRBD1. The CDR3 loop spans 11 amino acids. Germline V gene lookup returns CDR1 SQVTM and CDR2 ANQGSEA. The ends lost 8 bases at V and 8 bases at J; junction bases unmatched: 6. In DNA form, the CDR3 reads TGCAGCATGGGAACAGGGGACATTCAGTACTTC. Protein sequence: CSMGTGDIQYF.

A note on this clonotype: An end of the junction differs from the germline gene, which may be a read error. The rearrangement links TRBV6-2 or TRBV6-3 to TRBJ2-5; TRBD2 might be the D (5 bases). Germline CDR1 is MNHEY and CDR2 is SVGEGT. The CDR3 contains 14 residues. CDR3 DNA: TGTGCCAGCAGAAGATGGGGAGACCAACAGACCCAGTACTTC. Encoded protein: CASRRWGDQQTQYF.

The rearrangement uses TRBV29-1 and TRBJ1-1; D ambiguous. Trimming cost V 3 bases and J 11 bases, with 13 bases left between them. The germline V gene encodes CDR1 SQVTM and CDR2 ANQGSEA. This CDR3 comprises 11 residues. CDR3 coding DNA: TGCAGCGTTGAGAGAGGCAGTAGCGCTTTCTTT. Encoded protein: CSVERGSSAFF.

This sequence joins TRBV6-5 and TRBJ1-5; TRBD1 matches at 8 bases. Trimming at V came to 6 bases and at J to 5 bases, leaving 9 bases not matched to a gene. Looked up from germline, CDR1 is MNHEY and CDR2 is SVGAGI. The CDR3 is 15 amino acids. The CDR3: CASSPTTGAHQPQHF. CDR3 DNA sequence: TGTGCCAGCAGCCCCACGACAGGGGCCCATCAGCCCCAGCATTTT.

This rearrangement joins TRBV20-1 to TRBJ2-5; the D gene is possibly TRBD2 (7 bases). Germline V gene data show CDR1 as DFQATT and CDR2 as SNEGSKA (reference sequence). CDR3 length equals 12 residues. Trimming pared 4 bases from V and 4 bases from J, leaving 10 bases between. CDR3 bases: TGCAGTGCTACTAGGGGGGGAGAGACCCAGTACTTC. Encoded protein: CSATRGGETQYF.

The genes are TRBV29-1 and TRBJ1-1; D uncertain. CDR3 length: 15 amino acids. Deletions cut 4 bases from V and 1 base from J, with 16 bases between. CDR1 SQVTM and CDR2 ANQGSEA come from the germline V gene. The CDR3 nucleotides are TGCAGCGTTGTAACCCAGTCCCGGGGGAACACTGAAGCTTTCTTT. As protein: CSVVTQSRGNTEAFF.

This chain links TRBV7-2 with TRBJ2-2; a possible D gene is TRBD1 (5 bases). In germline, CDR1 is SGHTA, CDR2 FQGNSA. This CDR3 has 15 amino acids. The germline V and J ends were trimmed by 5 bases and 7 bases, with 17 bases remaining between them. This chain's CDR3 is CASSLPQGWNGELFF. Written as DNA, the CDR3 is TGTGCCAGCAGCCTTCCGCAGGGATGGAACGGGGAGCTGTTTTTT. The full variable domain, its missing parts supplied by reference TRBV7-2 and TRBJ2-2, is GAGVSQSPSNKVTEKGKDVELRCDPISGHTALYWYRQSLGQGLEFLIYFQGNSAPDKSGLPSDRFSAERTGGSVSTLTIQRTQQEDSAVYLCASSLPQGWNGELFFGEGSRLTVL.

V and J are TRBV29-1 and TRBJ2-3, with D maybe TRBD1 (5 bases). Trimming took 3 bases from V and 4 from J, leaving 8 bases between them. This CDR3 contains 12 residues. In germline, CDR1 is SQVTM, CDR2 ANQGSEA. The CDR3 region has the DNA TGCAGCGTTGACACAGGCGCAGATACGCAGTATTTT. Translating it yields CSVDTGADTQYF.

This chain links TRBV30 with TRBJ2-7, with D possibly being TRBD1 or TRBD2 (5 bases each). CDR3 length: 15 amino acids. CDR1 and CDR2 from the germline V gene are GTSNPN and SVGIG (reference sequence). V lost 0 bases and J 3 bases, leaving 15 bases between the germline ends. The CDR3 bases are TGTGCCTGGAGTGTCAGACTCGGGACCCACTACGAGCAGTACTTC. Encoded protein: CAWSVRLGTHYEQYF.

This sequence joins TRBV19 and TRBJ2-6, with D maybe TRBD2 (5 bases). This CDR3 contains 14 residues. V was shortened by 7 bases and J by 0 bases, with 7 bases between the two germline ends. Germline V gives CDR1 LNHDA, CDR2 SQIVND (reference sequence). CDR3 DNA: TGTGCCAGTACTCGGGGCTCTGGGGCCAACGTCCTGACTTTC. It is translated as CASTRGSGANVLTF.

The gene calls are TRBV29-1 and TRBJ2-5; the match to TRBD2 covers 8 bases. V lost 4 bases to trimming and J lost 5 bases; unmatched junction nucleotides: 9. This CDR3 region has 14 residues. Germline CDR1 SQVTM, CDR2 ANQGSEA. The DNA of the CDR3 is TGCAGCGTTGTACCCAGCGGGAGAGGGGAGACCCAGTACTTC. It yields the protein CSVVPSGRGETQYF. Supplemented by reference TRBV29-1 and TRBJ2-5, the full variable domain reads SAVISQKPSRDICQRGTSLTIQCQVDSQVTMMFWYRQQPGQSLTLIATANQGSEATYESGFVIDKFPISRPNLTFSTLTVSNMSPEDSSIYLCSVVPSGRGETQYFGPGTRLLVL.

The genes are TRBV5-1 and TRBJ2-1; D call uncertain. The CDR3 consists of 13 residues. The germline V gene encodes CDR1 SGHRS and CDR2 YFSETQ. Trimming removed 4 bases at V and 6 bases at J, with 11 bases between. CDR3 bases: TGCGCCAGCAGCACCAGACTGTCCAATGAGCAGTTCTTC. It yields the protein CASSTRLSNEQFF.

J is TRBJ2-7 and V is TRBV29-1, with D possibly TRBD1 on 6 matching bases. The germline V gene encodes CDR1 SQVTM and CDR2 ANQGSEA. V shed 5 bases and J shed 0 bases, with 11 bases lying between them. The CDR3 is made up of 13 amino acids. In nucleotides, the CDR3 is TGCAGCGTTAAAGGGGGAAGCTCCTACGAGCAGTACTTC. Its protein product is CSVKGGSSYEQYF.

The gene calls are TRBV20-1 and TRBJ2-6; TRBD1 might be the D (5 bases). The CDR3 length is 15 residues. Looked up from germline, CDR1 is DFQATT and CDR2 is SNEGSKA (reference sequence). Trimming left V 5 bases short and J 0 bases short, with 11 bases between. CDR3 sequence reads: CSAFRGNSGANVLTF. CDR3 DNA sequence: TGCAGTGCTTTTAGGGGCAACTCTGGGGCCAACGTCCTGACTTTC.

This clonotype came up once. V gene TRBV7-6 combines with J gene TRBJ2-1; TRBD2 matches 7 bases. Looked up from germline, CDR1 is SGHVS and CDR2 is FNYEAQ. The CDR3 totals 19 residues. J gave up 3 bases and V 5 bases, and 19 bases lay outside the gene matches. The CDR3 DNA sequence: TGTGCCAGCAGCCGTTTTTTGGCTAGCGGCGTGGGGGGCTACAATGAGCAGTTCTTC. This gives the protein CASSRFLASGVGGYNEQFF.

The chain is built from TRBV6-1 and TRBJ1-5, with 11 nucleotides matching TRBD1. This CDR3 is 17 amino acids long. The J segment lost 6 bases and the V segment lost 8 bases, leaving 15 bases of the junction unmatched. CDR1 and CDR2 from the germline V gene are MNHNS and SASEGT. The CDR3: CASASSGTGGIFQPQHF. As DNA, the CDR3 is TGTGCCAGCGCCTCGTCCGGGACAGGGGGTATCTTTCAGCCCCAGCATTTT.

This clonotype was seen more than once but under ten times. CDR3 sequence: CASSFRGNQETQYF. Here the CDR3 DNA reads TGTGCCAGCAGTTTCCGGGGGAACCAAGAGACCCAGTACTTC. The rearrangement uses TRBV12-3 or TRBV12-4 and TRBJ2-5; possibly TRBD2 for D (6 bases). The CDR3 is 14 residues long. The V gene lost 3 bases and the J gene lost 0 bases, with 8 bases spanning the gap.

V gene TRBV18 combines with J gene TRBJ2-1, with D unresolved. CDR1 is KGHSH, CDR2 LQKENI, per germline. This CDR3 region has 14 residues. V was cut by 1 base and J by 5 bases, with 9 bases left in between. The CDR3 DNA follows: TGTGCCAGCTCACCACGGCAGGCGGACAATGAGCAGTTCTTC. It specifies CASSPRQADNEQFF.

The V call is TRBV4-3, the J call TRBJ2-1; D possibly corresponds to TRBD1 (6 bases). Germline V lookup: CDR1 LGHNA, CDR2 YSLEER. The CDR3 has 16 residues. The V and J ends lost 0 bases and 8 bases respectively, with 17 bases between them. The CDR3 region is CASSQDPHSQGYEQFF. Here the CDR3 DNA reads TGCGCCAGCAGCCAAGACCCCCATTCACAGGGCTATGAGCAGTTCTTC.

This clonotype appeared a single time. The chain combines TRBV11-2 with TRBJ1-1; weak D call: TRBD1 (6 bases). V dropped 5 bases and J dropped 4 bases, with 14 bases sitting between them. Looked up from germline, CDR1 is SGHAT and CDR2 is FQNNGV. This CDR3 has 14 amino acids. The CDR3, as DNA: TGTGCCAGCAGCCTCAGGGGAGGGCTCACTGAAGCTTTCTTT. This translates into CASSLRGGLTEAFF.

This clonotype was picked up one time. This rearrangement joins TRBV28 to TRBJ2-7; 8 bases agree with TRBD1. J gave up 1 base and V 10 bases, and 9 bases lay outside the gene matches. Germline CDR1 and CDR2: MDHEN and SYDVKM. The CDR3 is 14 amino acids. CDR3 in amino acids: CANERTGNSYEQYF. For the CDR3, the DNA is TGTGCCAATGAAAGGACAGGGAATTCCTACGAGCAGTACTTC.

This chain joins TRBV3-1 and TRBJ2-1, with D unresolved. The CDR3 runs to 14 residues. The V end lost 1 base, the J end lost 6 bases, and 10 bases lay between the germline ends. Germline V gene data show CDR1 as LGHDT and CDR2 as YNNKEL (reference sequence). CDR3 sequence (DNA): TGTGCCAGCAGCCAAGTCTCTAGGTCCAATGAGCAGTTCTTC. Translation gives CASSQVSRSNEQFF.

The V gene is TRBV7-9, the J gene TRBJ2-7, with D possibly TRBD1 on 6 matching bases. In germline, CDR1 is SEHNR, CDR2 FQNEAQ (reference sequence). V was pared by 4 bases and J by 1 base, with 17 bases between. There are 16 residues in the CDR3. The CDR3 sequence: CASSSSVITGSYEQYF. Written as DNA, the CDR3 is TGTGCCAGCAGCTCTAGTGTCATTACAGGGTCCTACGAGCAGTACTTC.

The CDR3 loop is CAWRDSSYTGELFF. For the CDR3, the DNA is TGTGCCTGGCGGGACAGCTCTTACACCGGGGAGCTGTTTTTT. V usage is TRBV30 and J usage is TRBJ2-2, with 7 bases aligning to TRBD1. The CDR3 length is 14 residues. Trimming cost V 5 bases and J 3 bases; bases outside gene matches: 6. Germline CDR1 is GTSNPN and CDR2 is SVGIG (reference sequence).